This TCR beta chain was sequenced during a study of identical twins (dated by TCRdb to 2016 to 2018). In terms of the full investigation: To test whether fetal clonotypes persist, this study deep-sequenced TCR alpha and beta repertoires from monozygotic twins, from unrelated adults of various ages, and from cord blood. Replicate twin experiments were performed at different times using different library preparation protocols to rule out contamination.

The method was 5' RACE. Sequencing used an Illumina HiSeq 2000. A universal primer binding site was introduced by template switching, and a unique molecular identifier was present in the final cDNA, enabling accurate counting of TCR cDNA molecules. First-strand cDNA for TCR alpha and beta chains was synthesized from specific primers in the conserved constant-segment region. To control for contamination, every cDNA library carried two barcodes: a SMART-Mk sample barcode plus Illumina barcodes. TruSeq adapter sequences along with Illumina sample barcodes were introduced in two successive PCR steps. The TCR alpha and beta cDNA libraries were sequenced on the Illumina HiSeq platform using custom primers. In the original analysis: MiGEC was used to process raw reads and extract unique molecular identifiers, and MiXCR was used to find CDR3 positions. For each individual, recombination models were inferred using an EM algorithm with the repgenHMM and IGoR tools. The analysis of shared clonotypes was done with the tcR package in R, with sharing normalized by the product of cloneset sizes. Out-of-frame nonproductive sequences were analyzed to study raw recombination free of thymic and clonal selection effects. TCRdb cleaned the public reads at Q25 with fastp, built clones with MiXCR and kept in-frame beta chains. Each CDR3 protein gets just one entry, which takes the most common genes and DNA from the rows behind it. It is TCRdb's table, rather than the study itself, that gives the V and J calls and clone size. This sample comprises roughly 700,000 distinct CDR3 sequences, over 8.5% of them detected only once. Of the sample, roughly 0.9% is held by the ten largest clones.

This clonotype has just a few counts. Its target antigen remains unknown. No much larger clonotype is one base removed from it; base qualities were not supplied. Every donor was a healthy Caucasian. Three pairs of female monozygotic twins, all aged roughly 18 to 29 years, made up the twin cohort. Peripheral blood mononuclear cells were used as the source from which RNA for TCR libraries was isolated. Via the germline V gene, CDR1 is SGDLS and CDR2 YYNGEE. Trimming leaves V shorter by 2 bases and J shorter by 6 bases, with the junction holding 14 bases beyond the gene matches. The CDR3 covers 18 residues, taking in both the cysteine and the phenylalanine. Only CDR3 DNA is held: 54 bases, read in frame from base 1. Overall study results and their limits: Abundant cord blood beta clonotypes carried fewer insertions; young adult naive repertoires showed a weaker similar trend, while memory repertoires showed none. The excess sharing between twins in beta out-of-frame sequences was weaker because fewer shared sequences reduced the signal-to-noise ratio. Invariant T cells such as MAIT and iNKT could partly confound zero-insertion analyses, although diverse VJ usage argued against such confounding for most clonotypes. Because the same donors could not be followed over many years, the conclusions depended on cross-sectional statistical analysis. In monozygotic twins, out-of-frame TCR alpha sharing was systematically underestimated by recombination models, although the models agreed with sharing between unrelated individuals. Compared with coincidental sharing between unrelated individuals, out-of-frame TCR alpha sequences shared between twins showed an excess of sequences with low generation probability.

This same sample was also taken into another study, of yellow fever vaccine responses in identical twins. As described in the second report: The authors reported that the T cell response to vaccination in identical twins appeared partly convergent and partly personalized. In the study, vaccine-responding T cell clones were precisely tracked in identical twins.

The sequencing input was PBMCs. This clonotype was obtained from a woman under 30 in good health. Recombination connected TRBV9 to TRBJ2-5, and 12 bases in between align with TRBD2. The nucleotides read TGTGCCAGCAGCGTCGGGCTAGCGGGGGGGCCGGCGGAAAAGACCCAGTACTTC. Its protein reads: CASSVGLAGGPAEKTQYF.